This note documents a single T cell receptor (beta chain) sequence. The entry originates in a study of CXCR3-negative and CXCR3-positive naive CD8 T cells. Germline assignment: CDR1 SEHNR and CDR2 FQNEAQ (reference sequence). The CDR3 extends over 15 amino acids. The authors prepared UMI-labeled TRB cDNA libraries by 5' RACE. TCRdb reanalyzed the 5' RACE reads and collapses them to one entry per CDR3 protein, without DNA. The sample has about 130,000 distinct CDR3 sequences. Sequenced: naive CXCR3- CD8+ T cells from blood. As to subset: CD45RO-CCR7+CD27+CD95- naive CD8+ T cells lacking CXCR3 (TNR3-). The chain uses TRBV7-9 and TRBJ2-7. The receptor was derived from a human donor in good health. Some clones in this sample may be carry-over from other donors' samples. CDR3 sequence: CASSLRGTGPYEQYF.